The rows below give T cell receptor beta chains drawn from one sample of a study of T cell responses to AZD1222 COVID-19 vaccine. Here immunoSEQ multiplex PCR was the method, and the copy in TCRdb shows in-frame clones only, minus some. The sample includes 120,000 or so clones, 87% of them seen just once. The starting material was peripheral blood, obtained on day 0 of AZD1222 vaccination. These TCRs come from an adult in good health. CDR3s leave out the opening cysteine and the closing phenylalanine or tryptophan. Not every row has a clone size; where given, it reads once, few, many or a size class.

abundance	v_gene	CDR3aa
once	TRBV10-3	AISEEAGPNEQF
NA	TRBV9	ASSVDGSGASYEQY
once	TRBV5-4	ASSRTDMNTEAF
NA	TRBV29-1	SVDPTGGGEKLF
NA	TRBV19	ASSIGSRAYEQY
NA	TRBV7-9	ASSPRDRDPSETQY
NA	TRBV30	AWSEEFRDEQY
few	TRBV4-2	ASSQGGLGTGNTGELF
NA	TRBV9	ASSVLTGGGYT
NA	TRBV11-2	ASSPQGGRDTEAF
NA	TRBV5-6	ASSRGGSGANVLT
NA	TRBV2	ASSAIARGLDQPQH
NA	TRBV19	ASLSTAGANVLT
NA	TRBV12-3/TRBV12-4	ASSRGLAEQY
NA	TRBV19	ASTVTATSRAF